What follows are 24 T cell receptor beta chains derived from one specimen sequenced in a study of blood T cell repertoires in COVID-19. TCRdb's table, derived via immunoSEQ multiplex PCR, lists solely in-frame clones and lacks some. The sample holds 150,000 to 190,000 clones, approximately 81% seen once. What was sequenced was peripheral blood. All receptors come from a woman in her fifties or sixties with COVID-19, enrolled during active disease.

The genes are TRBV6-1 and TRBJ2-3; the D gene is possibly TRBD2 (5 bases). Germline CDR1 and CDR2: MNHNS and SASEGT. The V end was cut by 0 bases, the J end by 7 bases, with 11 bases between. The CDR3 spans 14 residues. The DNA for the CDR3 is TGTGCCAGCAGTGAAGCGCGGGTCGGGAATACGCAGTATTTT. This gives the protein CASSEARVGNTQYF.

The rearrangement joins TRBV6-5 to TRBJ1-5; no clear D. Trimming took off 10 bases at V and 2 bases at J, with 3 bases between the two ends. The CDR3 length is 10 residues. From germline, CDR1 is MNHEY and CDR2 SVGAGI. The CDR3 sequence: CATGNQPQHF. DNA of the CDR3: TGTGCCACGGGCAATCAGCCCCAGCATTTT.

This chain uses TRBV14 with TRBJ1-2; TRBD1 matches at 10 bases. V was pared by 7 bases and J by 7 bases, with 9 bases of the junction left unmatched. The CDR3 has 14 amino acids. CDR1 is SGHDN, CDR2 FVKESK, per germline. This CDR3 is CASTSDRGQFGYTF. CDR3 sequence (DNA): TGTGCCAGCACCTCCGACAGGGGGCAATTTGGCTACACCTTC. The entire variable domain, with the rest obtained from reference TRBV14 and TRBJ1-2, is as follows: EAGVTQFPSHSVIEKGQTVTLRCDPISGHDNLYWYRRVMGKEIKFLLHFVKESKQDESGMPNNRFLAERTGGTYSTLKVQPAELEDSGVYFCASTSDRGQFGYTFGSGTRLTVV.

The DNA of the CDR3 is TGTGCCAGCAGCCCTTATAACACCGGGGAGCTGTTTTTT. Protein: CASSPYNTGELFF. V gene TRBV4-2 combines with J gene TRBJ2-2, with D hard to call. There are 13 residues in the CDR3. V lost 4 bases and J lost 2, with 5 bases in between. Germline CDR1 is LGHNA and CDR2 is YNFKEQ.

The chain links TRBV6-6 to TRBJ2-5; the match to TRBD2 covers 7 bases. The CDR3 length is 16 residues. Per germline, CDR1 MNHNY and CDR2 SVGAGI (reference sequence). The V and J ends lost 6 bases and 0 bases, in that order; junction bases with no gene match: 10. CDR3 protein: CASRTYPGTNQETQYF. For the CDR3, the DNA is TGTGCCAGCAGAACTTACCCCGGGACTAACCAAGAGACCCAGTACTTC.

Here the CDR3 reads CASRINRGRNEKLFF. The CDR3 DNA reads TGTGCCAGCAGGATCAACAGGGGGCGGAATGAAAAACTGTTTTTT. The V call is TRBV2, the J call TRBJ1-4; 9 bases match TRBD1. CDR1 and CDR2 (germline): SNHLY, FYNNEI. The CDR3 contains 15 residues. Trimming removed 6 bases from V and 5 bases from J; junction bases left unmatched: 7.

This clone was seen only a few times. The chain combines TRBV9 with TRBJ2-2; 8 bases fit TRBD1. J lost 3 bases, V lost 3 bases, and 4 bases had no gene match. CDR1 is SGDLS, CDR2 YYNGEE, per germline. The CDR3 sequence is 15 residues long. This chain's CDR3 is CASSARDRHTGELFF. The CDR3 bases are TGTGCCAGCAGCGCGCGGGACAGGCACACCGGGGAGCTGTTTTTT.

This chain uses TRBV10-3 with TRBJ1-2; no reliable D call. The CDR3 is 12 amino acids. CDR1 is ENHRY and CDR2 is SYGVKD in the germline V gene. Trimming left V 3 bases short and J 6 bases short, with 8 bases between. The CDR3: CAISDIEDGYTF. The CDR3 coding sequence is TGTGCCATCAGTGATATAGAGGATGGCTACACCTTC.

In this sample, this clone turned up a few times. The genes are TRBV4-2 and TRBJ1-4; D gene uncertain. CDR1 and CDR2 (germline): LGHNA, YNFKEQ. The ends were cut back, 5 bases at V and 3 bases at J, with 10 bases in the middle. The CDR3 loop spans 14 amino acids. CDR3 region: CASSEVPANEKLFF. The CDR3 DNA follows: TGTGCCAGCAGCGAAGTGCCAGCTAATGAAAAACTGTTTTTT.

The chain joins TRBV5-1 to TRBJ2-2; D perhaps matches TRBD1 (6 bases). The germline gives CDR1 SGHRS, CDR2 YFSETQ. CDR3 length equals 14 residues. V gave up 4 bases and J gave up 3 bases, with 10 bases separating them. The CDR3: CASSRDIDTGELFF. CDR3 DNA: TGCGCCAGCAGCCGGGACATCGACACCGGGGAGCTGTTTTTT.

This sequence joins TRBV1 and TRBJ1-5; TRBD1, the D gene given by the table, was not confirmed from the DNA. TRBV1 counts as a pseudogene. The CDR3 is 17 amino acids. The chain's CDR3 is CTSSLPPNRERNQPQHF. CDR3 bases: TGCACCAGCAGCCTCCCCCCCAACAGGGAACGCAATCAGCCCCAGCATTTT.

V gene TRBV19 combines with J gene TRBJ1-2; perhaps TRBD1 as D (6 bases). The CDR3 loop spans 16 amino acids. Trimming pared 1 base from V and 2 bases from J, leaving 14 bases between. The V gene's germline CDR1 is LNHDA and CDR2 SQIVND (reference sequence). As DNA, the CDR3 is TGTGCCAGTAGTATAGGGAACCGGGACAAGAACTATGGCTACACCTTC. Translated, it gives CASSIGNRDKNYGYTF.

V and J are TRBV10-3 and TRBJ1-2; tentatively, D is TRBD1 (5 bases). This CDR3 region has 11 residues. Trimming removed 9 bases at V and 8 bases at J, with 13 bases between. Per germline, CDR1 ENHRY and CDR2 SYGVKD. In nucleotides, the CDR3 is TGTGCCATTGGTCCCGGGGGGGGCTACACCTTC. Its protein product is CAIGPGGGYTF.

This clone came up a few times. This sequence joins TRBV27 and TRBJ2-6, with 10 nucleotides matching TRBD1. After removal of 1 base from V and 4 bases from J, the junction contained 4 bases not matched to a gene. CDR3 length: 17 amino acids. The germline gives CDR1 MNHEY, CDR2 SMNVEV (reference sequence). CDR3 amino acids: CASSLFGTGDGANVLTF. The CDR3 region has the DNA TGTGCCAGCAGTTTATTTGGGACAGGGGACGGGGCCAACGTCCTGACTTTC. Using reference TRBV27 and TRBJ2-6 for the parts outside the CDR3, the full variable domain is EAQVTQNPRYLITVTGKKLTVTCSQNMNHEYMSWYRQDPGLGLRQIYYSMNVEVTDKGDVPEGYKVSRKEKRNFPLILESPSPNQTSLYFCASSLFGTGDGANVLTFGAGSRLTVL.

The V and J genes are TRBV14 and TRBJ1-2, with 10 nucleotides matching TRBD1. The J segment lost 5 bases and the V segment lost 0 bases, leaving 9 bases of the junction unmatched. The CDR3 has 17 residues. Germline V gene sequence: CDR1 SGHDN, CDR2 FVKESK. CDR3 sequence (DNA): TGTGCCAGCAGCCAAGATCATGGGACAGGGGAGGGGTATGGCTACACCTTC. Protein: CASSQDHGTGEGYGYTF. The whole variable domain, filled in from reference TRBV14 and TRBJ1-2, reads EAGVTQFPSHSVIEKGQTVTLRCDPISGHDNLYWYRRVMGKEIKFLLHFVKESKQDESGMPNNRFLAERTGGTYSTLKVQPAELEDSGVYFCASSQDHGTGEGYGYTFGSGTRLTVV.

The genes are TRBV2 and TRBJ2-1, with 8 bases fitting TRBD1. Germline trimming cut 4 bases from V and 6 bases from J; bases unmatched to any gene: 11. Germline V gene data show CDR1 as SNHLY and CDR2 as FYNNEI. This CDR3 contains 16 residues. The CDR3 protein is CASSAEGTGNSNEQFF. CDR3 in DNA: TGTGCCAGCAGTGCCGAAGGGACAGGTAATAGCAATGAGCAGTTCTTC.

This clone appeared a single time. The chain combines TRBV6-5 with TRBJ2-1, with D perhaps TRBD2 (5 bases). The CDR3 runs to 15 residues. Trimming took 2 bases from V and 8 from J, leaving 16 bases between them. Germline CDR1 is MNHEY and CDR2 is SVGAGI. CDR3 coding DNA: TGTGCCAGCAGTTACAGGAGCGGCCCTGGGGATGAGCAGTTCTTC. This translates into CASSYRSGPGDEQFF.

The rearrangement joins TRBV5-1 to TRBJ1-2; D may be TRBD1 (5 bases). CDR3 length equals 13 residues. Germline lookup yields CDR1 SGHRS and CDR2 YFSETQ. The V and J ends lost 0 bases and 3 bases respectively, with 6 bases between them. The CDR3 nucleotides are TGCGCCAGCAGCTTGGAAGGGGACTATGGCTACACCTTC. This translates into CASSLEGDYGYTF.

With regard to this clone: The sample contains more than one DNA sequence encoding this CDR3. The chain combines TRBV5-1 with TRBJ2-2; a possible D gene is TRBD1 (5 bases). The V end was cut by 0 bases, the J end by 2 bases, with 8 bases between. Germline lookup yields CDR1 SGHRS and CDR2 YFSETQ. CDR3 length: 15 residues. The CDR3 protein is CASSLAGPNTGELFF. The CDR3 DNA reads TGCGCCAGCAGCTTGGCAGGGCCAAACACCGGGGAGCTGTTTTTT.

This clone came up a few times. The rearrangement joins TRBV25-1 to TRBJ1-3; no firm D call. Germline V lookup: CDR1 MGHDK, CDR2 SYGVNS. Trimming cost V 3 bases and J 4 bases, with 4 bases left between them. The CDR3 has 12 residues. This CDR3 reads CASSDLGNTIYF. DNA of the CDR3: TGTGCCAGCAGTGATTTAGGAAACACCATATATTTT.

The chain couples TRBV27 to TRBJ1-6; D possibly corresponds to TRBD1 (6 bases). The CDR3 covers 16 residues. CDR1 is MNHEY and CDR2 is SMNVEV in the germline V gene (reference sequence). V lost 4 bases and J lost 7, with 17 bases in between. The CDR3: CASSYWGGQGNSPLHF. The CDR3 nucleotides are TGTGCCAGCAGTTATTGGGGGGGACAAGGAAATTCACCCCTCCACTTT.

The rearrangement joins TRBV11-2 to TRBJ2-5, with TRBD2 matching over 15 bases. The junction had 4 bases not matched to a gene; V was cut back by 5 bases and J by 0 bases. Germline V gene data show CDR1 as SGHAT and CDR2 as FQNNGV. This CDR3 is built from 17 residues. The CDR3 loop reads CASSLGTSGRYQETQYF. The CDR3 DNA reads TGTGCCAGCAGCCTTGGGACTAGCGGGAGGTACCAAGAGACCCAGTACTTC.

The chain employs TRBV9 and TRBJ1-1, with D hard to call. Trimming shortened V by 0 bases and J by 1 base, and 4 bases separated the two germline ends. The CDR3 totals 13 residues. Germline V gives CDR1 SGDLS, CDR2 YYNGEE. The DNA for the CDR3 is TGTGCCAGCAGCGTAGCGTCGAACACTGAAGCTTTCTTT. Its protein product is CASSVASNTEAFF.

Turning to this clone: Compared with germline, one end of the junction differs, possibly owing to a read error. J is TRBJ2-1 and V is TRBV7-7; 8 bases match TRBD2. Germline loops: CDR1 SSHAT, CDR2 FNYEAQ (reference sequence). This CDR3 is 15 amino acids long. CDR3 sequence reads: CASSLGVAGFNEQFF. The CDR3 DNA reads as TGTGCTAGCAGCTTAGGGGTAGCGGGATTCAATGAGCAGTTCTTC.